Listed below are T cell receptor beta chains from one sample, sequenced in a study of identical twins. TCRdb passed the 5' RACE reads through MiXCR, listing each CDR3 protein once. The repertoire holds 200,000 to 250,000 distinct CDR3 sequences, with about 7.3% as singletons. The same sample was also used in a study of yellow fever vaccine responses in identical twins.

Sequenced: memory (CD45RO+) T cells sorted from blood. These receptors all stem from a woman aged 18-30 years in good health. Both conserved end residues are part of each CDR3. D genes are given only for firm matches. The listing skips clone size in some rows; elsewhere it reads once, few, many or a size class.

size	V	D	J	DNA	CDR3
few	TRBV3-1	.	TRBJ2-1	TGTGCCAGCAGCCAAGTAGGGCGAGGGGGGCGACTAAAGCAGTTCTTC	CASSQVGRGGRLKQFF
.	TRBV15	.	TRBJ2-7	TGTGCCACCAGCAGGGCTATGGGGGGCTCCTACGAGCAGTACTTC	CATSRAMGGSYEQYF
.	TRBV28	TRBD2	TRBJ2-7	TGTGCCAGCAGTACCCCCGGCGGCGGGAGTTACGAGCAGTACTTC	CASSTPGGGSYEQYF
many	TRBV29-1	TRBD1	TRBJ1-1	TGCAGCGTTGGGAACAGGGGGCAGACTGAAGCTTTCTTT	CSVGNRGQTEAFF
many	TRBV27	TRBD2	TRBJ2-7	TGTGCCAGCAGTACCAGACTAGCGGGGAAGGACTACGAGCAGTACTTC	CASSTRLAGKDYEQYF
many	TRBV24-1	TRBD2	TRBJ2-7	TGTGCCACCAGTGATTTGCGAGCGGGAGGTGACGAGCAGTACTTC	CATSDLRAGGDEQYF
many	TRBV6-1	.	TRBJ2-3	TGTGCCAGCGGGGTAGGACAGTTGACAGATACGCAGTATTTT	CASGVGQLTDTQYF
.	TRBV20-1	.	TRBJ2-7	TGCAGTGCCCCGCTGCGGGGGCAAAACGAGCAGTACTTC	CSAPLRGQNEQYF
.	TRBV7-9	TRBD2	TRBJ2-3	TGTGCCAGCAGCCAAACTAGCGGGAGGGTTATCATAGATACGCAGTATTTT	CASSQTSGRVIIDTQYF
many	TRBV20-1	.	TRBJ1-2	TGCAGTGCTTACCGGCCACAGATCTATGGCTACACCTTC	CSAYRPQIYGYTF
many	TRBV20-1	.	TRBJ2-1	TGCAGTGCTAGAGATCTACGGGAGCTGTTCTACAATGAGCAGTTCTTC	CSARDLRELFYNEQFF
many	TRBV20-1	.	TRBJ2-1	TGCAGTGCTAGTGGGACCGATGGGAAGGCGTCGAGCTCCTACAATGAGCAGTTCTTC	CSASGTDGKASSSYNEQFF
many	TRBV4-1	.	TRBJ2-3	TGCGCCAGCAGCCAAGGGTTGTTAGATACGCAGTATTTT	CASSQGLLDTQYF
few	TRBV12-3/TRBV12-4	TRBD2	TRBJ2-2	TGTGCCAGCCGGGAGGCGTCAGAGGTCGGGGAGCTGTTTTTT	CASREASEVGELFF
.	TRBV20-1	TRBD2	TRBJ2-2	TGCAGTGCCACAGCGGGAGGCACCGGGGAGCTGTTTTTT	CSATAGGTGELFF
.	TRBV20-1	.	TRBJ2-6	TGCAGTGCTAGAGCTAAGGGCTCTGGGGCCAACGTCCTGACTTTC	CSARAKGSGANVLTF
many	TRBV28	TRBD2	TRBJ2-1	TGTGCCAGCAGTTTATTCCGGCTAGCGGGAGGTGAGCAGTTCTTC	CASSLFRLAGGEQFF
many	TRBV7-9	TRBD1	TRBJ1-1	TGTGCCAGCAGACAAATAAACACAGGGGGCACTGAAGCTTTCTTT	CASRQINTGGTEAFF
.	TRBV20-1	.	TRBJ2-3	TGCAGTGCGCGTTGGACCACGCCAGCAGATACGCAGTATTTT	CSARWTTPADTQYF
few	TRBV5-1	.	TRBJ2-5	TGCGCCAGCAGCTCGGATGGGGGTCTGGCTGAGGAGACCCAGTACTTC	CASSSDGGLAEETQYF
many	TRBV14	.	TRBJ2-5	TGTGCCAGCAGCCAAGTGGGGAGAGAAGAGACCCAGTACTTC	CASSQVGREETQYF
.	TRBV20-1	.	TRBJ1-2	TGCAGTGCCACGTTTTATGGCTACACCTTC	CSATFYGYTF
.	TRBV4-1	.	TRBJ1-5	TGCGCCAGCAGCCATCAGGGAGGGCAGCCCCAGCATTTT	CASSHQGGQPQHF
many	TRBV7-2	.	TRBJ2-5	TGTGCCAGCAGCCCATCGGTCGATCAAGAGACCCAGTACTTC	CASSPSVDQETQYF
.	TRBV7-3	TRBD2	TRBJ2-3	TGTGCCAGCAGCTTAACGGGCGGCGGGAGGGCTGCAGATACGCAGTATTTT	CASSLTGGGRAADTQYF
many	TRBV4-1	TRBD1	TRBJ2-4	TGCGCCAGCAGCCAACGGACAGGCTGGGAAAACATTCAGTACTTC	CASSQRTGWENIQYF
many	TRBV28	TRBD2	TRBJ2-1	TGTGCCAGCACTCAGGGGACTAGCGGGAGAAATGAGCAGTTCTTC	CASTQGTSGRNEQFF
few	TRBV4-2	.	TRBJ2-7	TGTGCCAGCAGCGACGAGGGCAGGTCCTACGAGCAGTACTTC	CASSDEGRSYEQYF
many	TRBV5-1	TRBD1	TRBJ2-7	TGCGCCAGCAGACCCACAGGGGTGGTCTACGAGCAGTACTTC	CASRPTGVVYEQYF